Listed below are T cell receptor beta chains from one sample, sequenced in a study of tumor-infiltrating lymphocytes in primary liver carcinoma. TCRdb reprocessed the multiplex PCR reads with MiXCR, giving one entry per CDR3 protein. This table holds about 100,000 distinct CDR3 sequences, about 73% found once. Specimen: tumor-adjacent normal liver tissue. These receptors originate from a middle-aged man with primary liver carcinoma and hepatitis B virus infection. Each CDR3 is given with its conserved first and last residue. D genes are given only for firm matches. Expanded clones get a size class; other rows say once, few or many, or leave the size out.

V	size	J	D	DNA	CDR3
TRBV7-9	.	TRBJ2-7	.	TGTGTCAGCAGCCCTTCCTCCTCCTACGAACAGTACTTC	CVSSPSSSYEQYF
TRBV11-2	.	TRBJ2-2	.	TGTGCCAGCAGCTCCCAGGGCCTTGACACCGGGGAGCTGTTTTTT	CASSSQGLDTGELFF
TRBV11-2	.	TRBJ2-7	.	TGTGACAGCAGCTCGAGCTGGGTCGGTCCCTACGAGCAGTACTTC	CDSSSSWVGPYEQYF
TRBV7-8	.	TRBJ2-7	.	TGTGACAGCAGCTTAACTACAGGAGGCTACGAGCAGTACTTC	CDSSLTTGGYEQYF
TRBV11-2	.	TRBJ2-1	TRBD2	TGTGCCTGCAGCTTAGCGGGGAGCTCCTACAATGAGCAGCTCTTC	CACSLAGSSYNEQLF
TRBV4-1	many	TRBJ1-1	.	TGCGCCAGCAGCCAAGAGGGTGGGGGACTGAACACTGAAGCTTTCTTT	CASSQEGGGLNTEAFF
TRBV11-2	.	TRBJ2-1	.	TGTGCCGGTAGCTTACGGGGGCCCGGGAGAGAAAATGAGCAGTTCTTC	CAGSLRGPGRENEQFF
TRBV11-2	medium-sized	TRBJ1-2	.	TGTGCCAGCAGCTTAGATCCAGGGTTCGGCGGCTACACCTTC	CASSLDPGFGGYTF
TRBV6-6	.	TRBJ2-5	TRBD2	TGTGCCAGCAGCCCTCAGGGACTAGCGGGACATAAAGAGGCTCAGTACTTC	CASSPQGLAGHKEAQYF
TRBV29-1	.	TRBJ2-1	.	TGCAGCGTTGATGCCAGGGGCAATGAGCATCTCTTC	CSVDARGNEHLF